The source of this T cell receptor (beta chain) is a study of blood T cell repertoires in COVID-19. Study-level background: T cells, B-cell-depleted T cells, or PBMCs supplied cDNA or gDNA.

The protocol was immunoSEQ multiplex PCR, while the TCRdb copy is restricted to in-frame clones and leaves out a portion. The sample lists roughly 300,000 clones, over 75% occurring once. This CDR3 is 12 amino acids long. V lost 2 bases and J 15 bases, leaving 15 bases between the germline ends. Germline CDR1 is SEHNR and CDR2 is FQNEAQ (reference sequence). The chain joins TRBV7-9 to TRBJ2-3; no definite D call. The sample taken for sequencing was peripheral blood. The TCR comes from a man aged 18 to 29 with active or convalescent COVID-19. The CDR3 is CASSLRPTSTYF. DNA of the CDR3: TGTGCCAGCAGCTTACGTCCAACGAGTACTTATTTT.